The clone carrying this TCR beta chain was observed once. With 0 bases removed from V and 1 base from J, the gap between germline ends came to 10 bases. Germline loops: CDR1 SGHDT, CDR2 YYEEEE. The CDR3 is made up of 16 amino acids. This entry comes from a study of blood T cell repertoires in COVID-19. Per the authors' pipeline: Using reference gene primer amplification, nucleated cell counts were estimated. The assay was immunoSEQ multiplex PCR, and TCRdb's table has in-frame clones only and misses some. The V and J calls and clone size are taken from that table; D and trimming were inferred from the DNA. The data show around 69,000 clones, roughly 80% seen once.

Sample: peripheral blood. This clonotype originated in a man aged 45 to 65 with active COVID-19. The chain couples TRBV5-6 to TRBJ2-2; D is uncertain. The CDR3, as DNA: TGTGCCAGCAGCTTGGAGAGCAGGAAGAACACCGGGGAGCTGTTTTTT. Amino acids: CASSLESRKNTGELFF.